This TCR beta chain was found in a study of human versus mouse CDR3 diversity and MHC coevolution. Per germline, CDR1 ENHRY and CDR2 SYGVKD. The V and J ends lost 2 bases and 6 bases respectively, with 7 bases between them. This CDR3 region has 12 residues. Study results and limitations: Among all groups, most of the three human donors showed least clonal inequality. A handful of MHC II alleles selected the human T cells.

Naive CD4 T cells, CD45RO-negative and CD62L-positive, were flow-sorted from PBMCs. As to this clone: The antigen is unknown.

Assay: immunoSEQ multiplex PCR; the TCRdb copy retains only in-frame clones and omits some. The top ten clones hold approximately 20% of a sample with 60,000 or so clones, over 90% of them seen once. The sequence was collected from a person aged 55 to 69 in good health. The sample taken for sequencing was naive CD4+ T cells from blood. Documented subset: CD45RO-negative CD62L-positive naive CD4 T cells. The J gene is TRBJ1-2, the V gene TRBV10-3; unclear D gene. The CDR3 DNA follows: TGTGCCATCAGTGAGGTGACACATGGCTACACCTTC. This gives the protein CAISEVTHGYTF.